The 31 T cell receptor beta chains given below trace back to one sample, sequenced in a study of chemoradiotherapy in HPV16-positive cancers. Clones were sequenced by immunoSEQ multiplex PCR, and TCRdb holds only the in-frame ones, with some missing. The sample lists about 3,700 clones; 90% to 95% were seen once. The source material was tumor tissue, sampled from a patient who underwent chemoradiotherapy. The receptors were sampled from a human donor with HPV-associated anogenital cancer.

CDR3 residues: CASSYNRGYEQYF. CDR3 in DNA: TGTGCCAGCAGTTATAATCGGGGGTACGAGCAGTACTTC. V is TRBV6-6 and J is TRBJ2-7; D might be TRBD2 (6 bases). CDR1 and CDR2 from the germline V gene are MNHNY and SVGAGI (reference sequence). V shed 3 bases and J shed 4 bases, with 10 bases lying between them. The CDR3 runs 13 residues.

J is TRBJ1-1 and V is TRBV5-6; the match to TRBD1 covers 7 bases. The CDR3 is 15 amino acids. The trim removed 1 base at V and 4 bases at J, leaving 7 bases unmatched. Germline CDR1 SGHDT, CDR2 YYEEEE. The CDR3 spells CASSLRGLRITEAFF. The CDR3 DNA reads TGTGCCAGCAGCTTGAGGGGGCTGAGGATCACTGAAGCTTTCTTT.

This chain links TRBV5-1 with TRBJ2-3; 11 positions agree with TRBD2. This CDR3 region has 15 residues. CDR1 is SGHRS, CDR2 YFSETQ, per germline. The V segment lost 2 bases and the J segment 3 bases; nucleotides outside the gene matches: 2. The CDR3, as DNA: TGCGCCAGCAGCTTTCTAGCGGGGGGTACAGATACGCAGTATTTT. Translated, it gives CASSFLAGGTDTQYF.

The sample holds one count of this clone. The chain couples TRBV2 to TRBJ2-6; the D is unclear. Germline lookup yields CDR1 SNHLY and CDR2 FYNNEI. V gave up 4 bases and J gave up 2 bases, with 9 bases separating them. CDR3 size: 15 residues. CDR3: CASSVQIAGANVLTF. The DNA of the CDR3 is TGTGCCAGCAGTGTACAAATTGCTGGGGCCAACGTCCTGACTTTC.

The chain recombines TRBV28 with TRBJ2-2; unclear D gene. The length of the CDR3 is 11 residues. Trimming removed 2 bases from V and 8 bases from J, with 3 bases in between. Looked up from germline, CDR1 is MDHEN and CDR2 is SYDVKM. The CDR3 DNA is TGTGCCAGCAGTTTAGTGGGGGAGCTGTTTTTT. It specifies CASSLVGELFF.

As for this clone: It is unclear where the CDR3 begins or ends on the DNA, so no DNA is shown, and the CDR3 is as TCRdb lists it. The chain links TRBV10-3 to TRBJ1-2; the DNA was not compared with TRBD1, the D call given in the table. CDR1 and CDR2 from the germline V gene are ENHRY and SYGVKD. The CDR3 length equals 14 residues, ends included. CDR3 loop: CAISEETAFFGYTF.

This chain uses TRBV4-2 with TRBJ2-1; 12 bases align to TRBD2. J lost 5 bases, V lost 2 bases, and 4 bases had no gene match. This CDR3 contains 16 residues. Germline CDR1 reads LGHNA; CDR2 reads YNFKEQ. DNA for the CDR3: TGTGCCAGCAGCCAACCTAGCGGGGGGGCCGACAATGAGCAGTTCTTC. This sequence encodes CASSQPSGGADNEQFF.

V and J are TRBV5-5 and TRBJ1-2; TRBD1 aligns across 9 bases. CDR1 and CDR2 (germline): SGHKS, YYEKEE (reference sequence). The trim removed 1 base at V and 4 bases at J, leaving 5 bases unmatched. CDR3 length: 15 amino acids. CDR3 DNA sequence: TGTGCCAGCAGCTTGTTCGGGACAGGGACCTATGGCTACACCTTC. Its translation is CASSLFGTGTYGYTF.

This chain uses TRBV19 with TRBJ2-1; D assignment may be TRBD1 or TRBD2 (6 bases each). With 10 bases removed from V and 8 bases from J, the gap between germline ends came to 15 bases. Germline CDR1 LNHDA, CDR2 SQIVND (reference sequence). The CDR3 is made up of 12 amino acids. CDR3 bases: TGTGCCACTCGTACCGGGGGCTATGAGCAGTTCTTC. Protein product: CATRTGGYEQFF.

Here the CDR3 reads CASSYTSRPSNYGYTF. The CDR3 bases are TGTGCCAGCAGTTACACGAGCAGACCATCTAACTATGGCTACACCTTC. J is TRBJ1-2 and V is TRBV6-5; D unresolved. The CDR3 is 16 residues long. Germline V gives CDR1 MNHEY, CDR2 SVGAGI. Deletions cut 2 bases from V and 0 bases from J, with 13 bases between.

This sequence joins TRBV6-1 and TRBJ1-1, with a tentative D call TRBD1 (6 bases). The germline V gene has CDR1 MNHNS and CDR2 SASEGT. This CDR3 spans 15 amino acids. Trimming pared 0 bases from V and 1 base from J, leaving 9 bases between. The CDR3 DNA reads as TGTGCCAGCAGTGAAGCGATACAGGGGAACACTGAAGCTTTCTTT. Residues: CASSEAIQGNTEAFF.

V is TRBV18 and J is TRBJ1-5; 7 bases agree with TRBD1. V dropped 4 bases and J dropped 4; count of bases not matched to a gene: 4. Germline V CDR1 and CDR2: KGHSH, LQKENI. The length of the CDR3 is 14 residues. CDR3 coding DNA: TGTGCCAGCTCACAGGGGGCGCGTAATCAGCCCCAGCATTTT. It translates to CASSQGARNQPQHF. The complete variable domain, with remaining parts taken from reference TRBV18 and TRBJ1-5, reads NAGVMQNPRHLVRRRGQEARLRCSPMKGHSHVYWYRQLPEEGLKFMVYLQKENIIDESGMPKERFSAEFPKEGPSILRIQQVVRGDSAAYFCASSQGARNQPQHFGDGTRLSIL.

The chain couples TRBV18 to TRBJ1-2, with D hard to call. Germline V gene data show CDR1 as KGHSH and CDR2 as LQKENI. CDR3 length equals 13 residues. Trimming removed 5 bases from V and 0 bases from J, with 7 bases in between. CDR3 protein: CASSTTANYGYTF. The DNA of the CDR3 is TGTGCCAGCTCAACAACAGCTAACTATGGCTACACCTTC.

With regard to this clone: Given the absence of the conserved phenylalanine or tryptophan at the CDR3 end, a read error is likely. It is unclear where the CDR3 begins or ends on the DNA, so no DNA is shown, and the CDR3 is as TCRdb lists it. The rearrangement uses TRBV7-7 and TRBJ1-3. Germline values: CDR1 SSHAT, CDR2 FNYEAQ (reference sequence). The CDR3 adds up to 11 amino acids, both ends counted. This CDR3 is CASSSRGLPFP.

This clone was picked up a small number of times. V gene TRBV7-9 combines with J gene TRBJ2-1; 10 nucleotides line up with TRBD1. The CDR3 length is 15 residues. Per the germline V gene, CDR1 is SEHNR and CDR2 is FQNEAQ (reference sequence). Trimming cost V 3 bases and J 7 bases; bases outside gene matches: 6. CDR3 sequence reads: CASSFTGQGKNEQFF. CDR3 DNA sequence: TGTGCCAGCAGCTTTACGGGACAGGGGAAGAATGAGCAGTTCTTC.

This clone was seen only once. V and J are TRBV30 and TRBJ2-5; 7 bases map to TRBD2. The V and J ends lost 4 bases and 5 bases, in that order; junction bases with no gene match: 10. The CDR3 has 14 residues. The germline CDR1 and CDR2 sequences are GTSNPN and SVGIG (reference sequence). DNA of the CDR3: TGTGCCTGGATGCATCTGGGGGGGGTGGAGACCCAGTACTTC. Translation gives CAWMHLGGVETQYF.

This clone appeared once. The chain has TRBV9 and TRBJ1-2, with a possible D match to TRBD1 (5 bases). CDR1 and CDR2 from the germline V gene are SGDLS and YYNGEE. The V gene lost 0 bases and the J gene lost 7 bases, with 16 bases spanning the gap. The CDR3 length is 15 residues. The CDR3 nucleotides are TGTGCCAGCAGCGTAGGTCCGCAGGGAAGGAGTGGCTACACCTTC. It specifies CASSVGPQGRSGYTF. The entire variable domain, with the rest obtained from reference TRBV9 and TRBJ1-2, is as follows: DSGVTQTPKHLITATGQRVTLRCSPRSGDLSVYWYQQSLDQGLQFLIQYYNGEERAKGNILERFSAQQFPDLHSELNLSSLELGDSALYFCASSVGPQGRSGYTFGSGTRLTVV.

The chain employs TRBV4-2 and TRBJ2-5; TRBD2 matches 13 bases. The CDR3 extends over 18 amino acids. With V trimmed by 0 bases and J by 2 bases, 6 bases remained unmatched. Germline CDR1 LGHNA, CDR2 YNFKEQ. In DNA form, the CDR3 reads TGTGCCAGCAGCCAAGAGCGACTAGCGGGGGGCCGACAAGAGACCCAGTACTTC. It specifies CASSQERLAGGRQETQYF.

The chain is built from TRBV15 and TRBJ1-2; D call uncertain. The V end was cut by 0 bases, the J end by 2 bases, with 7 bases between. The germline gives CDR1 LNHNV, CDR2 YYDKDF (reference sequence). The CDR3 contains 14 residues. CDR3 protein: CATSRDQQNYGYTF. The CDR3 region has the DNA TGTGCCACCAGCAGAGATCAACAGAACTATGGCTACACCTTC. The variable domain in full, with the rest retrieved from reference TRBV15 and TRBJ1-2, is DAMVIQNPRYQVTQFGKPVTLSCSQTLNHNVMYWYQQKSSQAPKLLFHYYDKDFNNEADTPDNFQSRRPNTSFCFLDIRSPGLGDTAMYLCATSRDQQNYGYTFGSGTRLTVV.

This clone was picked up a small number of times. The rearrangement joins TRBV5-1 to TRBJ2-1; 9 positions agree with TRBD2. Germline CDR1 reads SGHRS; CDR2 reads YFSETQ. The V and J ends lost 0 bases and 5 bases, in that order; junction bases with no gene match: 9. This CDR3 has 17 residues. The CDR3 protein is CASSLVGLADGHNEQFF. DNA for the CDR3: TGCGCCAGCAGCTTGGTGGGACTAGCCGACGGCCACAATGAGCAGTTCTTC. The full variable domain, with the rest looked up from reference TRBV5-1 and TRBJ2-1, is KAGVTQTPRYLIKTRGQQVTLSCSPISGHRSVSWYQQTPGQGLQFLFEYFSETQRNKGNFPGRFSGRQFSNSRSEMNVSTLELGDSALYLCASSLVGLADGHNEQFFGPGTRLTVL.

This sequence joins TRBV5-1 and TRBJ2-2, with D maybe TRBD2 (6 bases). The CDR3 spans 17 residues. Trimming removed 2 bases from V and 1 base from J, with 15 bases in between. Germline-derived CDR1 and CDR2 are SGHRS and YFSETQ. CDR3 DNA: TGCGCCAGCAGCTTAACCGCGGGGTCTGGGAACACCGGGGAGCTGTTTTTT. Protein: CASSLTAGSGNTGELFF.

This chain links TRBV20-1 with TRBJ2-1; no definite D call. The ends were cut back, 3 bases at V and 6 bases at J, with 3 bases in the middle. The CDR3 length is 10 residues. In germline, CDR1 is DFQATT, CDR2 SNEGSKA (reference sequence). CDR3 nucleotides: TGCAGTGCTAGTACCAATGAGCAGTTCTTC. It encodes CSASTNEQFF.

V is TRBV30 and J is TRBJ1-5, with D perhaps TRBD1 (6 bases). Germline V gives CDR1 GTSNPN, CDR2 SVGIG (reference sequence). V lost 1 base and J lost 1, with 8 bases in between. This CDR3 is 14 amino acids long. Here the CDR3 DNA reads TGTGCCTGGAGTGAACAGGGCAGCAATCAGCCCCAGCATTTT. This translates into CAWSEQGSNQPQHF.

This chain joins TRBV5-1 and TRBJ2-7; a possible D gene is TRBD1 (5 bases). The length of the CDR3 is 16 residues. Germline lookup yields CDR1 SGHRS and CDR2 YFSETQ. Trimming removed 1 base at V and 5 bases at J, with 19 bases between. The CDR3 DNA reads TGCGCCAGCAGCTTGCAGGGTCCCTTGGAATGGAACGAGCAGTACTTC. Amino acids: CASSLQGPLEWNEQYF.

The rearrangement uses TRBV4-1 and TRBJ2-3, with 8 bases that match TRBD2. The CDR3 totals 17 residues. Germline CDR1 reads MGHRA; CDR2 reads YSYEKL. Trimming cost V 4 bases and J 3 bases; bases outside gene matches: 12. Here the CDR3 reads CASSRPKGLGETDTQYF. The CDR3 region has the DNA TGCGCCAGCAGCCGTCCCAAGGGACTAGGAGAGACAGATACGCAGTATTTT.

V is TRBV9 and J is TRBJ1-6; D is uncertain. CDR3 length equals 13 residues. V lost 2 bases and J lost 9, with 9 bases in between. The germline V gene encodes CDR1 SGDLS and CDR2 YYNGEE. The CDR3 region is CASSVSTGSPLHF. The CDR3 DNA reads TGTGCCAGCAGCGTGAGCACCGGTTCACCCCTCCACTTT.

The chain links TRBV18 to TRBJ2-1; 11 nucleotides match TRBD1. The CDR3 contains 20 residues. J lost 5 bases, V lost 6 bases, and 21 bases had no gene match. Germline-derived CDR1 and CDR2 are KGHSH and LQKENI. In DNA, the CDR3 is TGTGCCAGCTCCGAAAGGTCGGGACAGGGGGTCGCTTTGGTGGACAATGAGCAGTTCTTC. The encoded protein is CASSERSGQGVALVDNEQFF. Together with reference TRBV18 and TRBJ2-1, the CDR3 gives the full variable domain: NAGVMQNPRHLVRRRGQEARLRCSPMKGHSHVYWYRQLPEEGLKFMVYLQKENIIDESGMPKERFSAEFPKEGPSILRIQQVVRGDSAAYFCASSERSGQGVALVDNEQFFGPGTRLTVL.

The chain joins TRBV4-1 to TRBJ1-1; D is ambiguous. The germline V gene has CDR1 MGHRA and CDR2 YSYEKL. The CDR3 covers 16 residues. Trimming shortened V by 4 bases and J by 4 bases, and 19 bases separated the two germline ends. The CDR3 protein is CASSPRTARAGTEAFF. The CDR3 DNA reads TGCGCCAGCAGCCCGAGGACCGCCCGGGCGGGCACTGAAGCTTTCTTT.

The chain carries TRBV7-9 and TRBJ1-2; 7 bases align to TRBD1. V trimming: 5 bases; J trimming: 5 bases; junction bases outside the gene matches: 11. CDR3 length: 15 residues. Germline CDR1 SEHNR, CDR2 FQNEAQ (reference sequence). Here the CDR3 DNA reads TGTGCCAGCAGCCCAGGGGCAGGGGGTTTATATGGCTACACCTTC. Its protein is CASSPGAGGLYGYTF.

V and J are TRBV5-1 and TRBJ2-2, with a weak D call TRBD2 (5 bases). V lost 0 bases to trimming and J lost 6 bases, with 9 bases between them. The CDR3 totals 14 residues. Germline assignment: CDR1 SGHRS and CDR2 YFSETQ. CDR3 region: CASSLDSGAGELFF. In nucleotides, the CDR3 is TGCGCCAGCAGCTTGGATTCCGGGGCCGGGGAGCTGTTTTTT.

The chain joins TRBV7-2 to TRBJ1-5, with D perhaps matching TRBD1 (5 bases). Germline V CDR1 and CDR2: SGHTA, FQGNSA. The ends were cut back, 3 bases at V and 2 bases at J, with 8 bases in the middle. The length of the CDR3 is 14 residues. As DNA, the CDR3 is TGTGCCAGCAGCTTGTGGGGGGGCAATCAGCCCCAGCATTTT. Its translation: CASSLWGGNQPQHF.